Each of the 5 T cell receptor beta chains below was sequenced from the same sample in a study of spatial heterogeneity in lung cancer. Via MiXCR, TCRdb re-called the 5' RACE reads, giving one row per CDR3 protein. The sample has about 830 distinct CDR3 sequences; around 17% are singletons. This sample's time point: sample taken at primary tumor resection. The sample consisted of normal lung tissue next to the tumor, taken at surgery. The receptor source for this set is a male donor with early-stage non-small cell lung cancer.

About this clonotype itself: Because the library targeted alpha chains, this beta chain is an off-target read whose size means little. The V call is TRBV5-1, the J call TRBJ2-6, with 7 bases lining up with TRBD1. The CDR3 is made up of 15 amino acids. Germline loops: CDR1 SGHRS, CDR2 YFSETQ. V shed 4 bases and J 1 base; nucleotides not matched to a gene: 2. CDR3 sequence reads: CASSEQGSGANVLTF. CDR3 DNA sequence: TGCGCCAGCAGCGAACAGGGGTCTGGGGCCAACGTCCTGACTTTC.

This clonotype turned up a few times. The germline gene is not matched at one end of the junction; a read error may be the cause. Since it is a stray read in a library aimed at alpha chains, this beta chain has a size that is not meaningful. The chain has TRBV11-2 and TRBJ2-5; no definite D call. This CDR3 spans 14 amino acids. From germline, CDR1 is SGHAT and CDR2 FQNNGV. The CDR3 bases are TGTGCCAGCAGTCAGTTGGGGTCCCAACAGACCCAGTACTTC. Its translation: CASSQLGSQQTQYF.

Sample share makes this clonotype large. This beta chain slipped into a library made for alpha chains as a stray read, so its size is not meaningful. The genes are TRBV19 and TRBJ2-7; 7 nucleotides line up with TRBD2. Germline CDR1 is LNHDA and CDR2 is SQIVND (reference sequence). CDR3 length: 14 amino acids. J gave up 5 bases and V 2 bases, and 6 bases lay outside the gene matches. This chain's CDR3 is CASSILAGEDEQYF. The CDR3 DNA is TGTGCCAGTAGTATACTGGCGGGGGAGGACGAGCAGTACTTC.

This clonotype was counted only a few times. Within a library made for alpha chains, this beta chain is off target, and its count is uninformative. The rearrangement joins TRBV6-6 to TRBJ2-1, with TRBD2 matching over 9 bases. V was pared by 6 bases and J by 3 bases, with 9 bases of the junction left unmatched. The CDR3 has 16 amino acids. CDR1 MNHNY and CDR2 SVGAGI come from the germline V gene (reference sequence). This CDR3 is CASSLHLAGDYNEQFF. The DNA of the CDR3 is TGTGCCAGCAGCCTCCATTTAGCGGGGGACTACAATGAGCAGTTCTTC.

This clonotype rates as large. This beta chain appears as a stray read in a library generated for alpha chains; its size is not informative. The chain is built from TRBV29-1 and TRBJ2-3; the D gene is possibly TRBD1 (5 bases). CDR3 length: 13 amino acids. CDR1 and CDR2 (germline): SQVTM, ANQGSEA. V was pared by 4 bases and J by 1 base, with 9 bases between. This CDR3 is CSVGQGGTDTQYF. In nucleotides, the CDR3 is TGCAGCGTTGGCCAGGGTGGCACAGATACGCAGTATTTT.